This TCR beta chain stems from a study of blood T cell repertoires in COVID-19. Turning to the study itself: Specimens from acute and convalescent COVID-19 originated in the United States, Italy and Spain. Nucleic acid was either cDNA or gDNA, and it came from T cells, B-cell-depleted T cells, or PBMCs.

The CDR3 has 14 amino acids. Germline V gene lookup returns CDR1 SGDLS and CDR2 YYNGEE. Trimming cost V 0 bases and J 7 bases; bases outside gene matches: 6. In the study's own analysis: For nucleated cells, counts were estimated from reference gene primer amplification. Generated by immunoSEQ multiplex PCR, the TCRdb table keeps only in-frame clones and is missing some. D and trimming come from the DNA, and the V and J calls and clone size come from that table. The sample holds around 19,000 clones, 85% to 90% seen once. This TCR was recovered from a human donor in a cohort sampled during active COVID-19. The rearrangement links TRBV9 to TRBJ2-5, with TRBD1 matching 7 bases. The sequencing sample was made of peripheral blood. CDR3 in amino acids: CASSVDDRQGTQYF. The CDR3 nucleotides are TGTGCCAGCAGCGTAGACGACAGACAGGGGACCCAGTACTTC.